The source of this T cell receptor beta chain is a study of blood T cell repertoires in COVID-19. Study information: Acute and convalescent COVID-19 specimens originated in the United States, Italy and Spain.

Germline lookup yields CDR1 MNHEY and CDR2 SMNVEV (reference sequence). The V segment lost 4 bases and the J segment 0 bases; nucleotides outside the gene matches: 4. There are 15 residues in the CDR3. Original analysis: Counts of nucleated cells, estimated from reference gene primer amplification, were obtained. Repertoires were generated with immunoSEQ multiplex PCR, while TCRdb's copy carries only in-frame clones and drops some. V and J calls and clone size come straight from that table; D and trimming were deduced from the DNA. The sample consists of under 60,000 clones, about 89% of them appearing once.

This chain connects TRBV27 to TRBJ2-3; 7 positions agree with TRBD1. Material for sequencing was peripheral blood. The source is a man in his 60s with acute or convalescent COVID-19. Here the CDR3 DNA reads TGTGCCAGCAGTTCCTCGGGACAGAGCACAGATACGCAGTATTTT. It encodes CASSSSGQSTDTQYF.